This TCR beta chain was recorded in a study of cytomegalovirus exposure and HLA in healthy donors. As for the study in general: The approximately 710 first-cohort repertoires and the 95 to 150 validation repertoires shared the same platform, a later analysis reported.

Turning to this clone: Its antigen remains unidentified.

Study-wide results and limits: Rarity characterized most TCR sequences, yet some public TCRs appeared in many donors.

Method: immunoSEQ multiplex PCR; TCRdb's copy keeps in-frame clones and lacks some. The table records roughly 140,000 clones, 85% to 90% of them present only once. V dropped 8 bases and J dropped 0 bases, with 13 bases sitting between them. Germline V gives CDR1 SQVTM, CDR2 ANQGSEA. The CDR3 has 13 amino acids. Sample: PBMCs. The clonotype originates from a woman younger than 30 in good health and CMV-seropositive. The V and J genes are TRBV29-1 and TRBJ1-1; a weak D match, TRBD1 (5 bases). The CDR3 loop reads CSIYRNLNTEAFF. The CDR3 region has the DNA TGCAGCATATACAGGAACCTGAACACTGAAGCTTTCTTT.